The 30 T cell receptor beta chains below all came from one sample that was sequenced in a study of tumour-infiltrating T cells in Burkitt lymphoma. The method was immunoSEQ multiplex PCR; TCRdb's version includes in-frame clones alone and lacks a portion of them. Here the sample spans tens of thousands of clones, around 30% being singletons. Sequenced input: tumor tissue. The receptors come from a human donor with Burkitt lymphoma.

This chain connects TRBV7-2 to TRBJ2-3; D gene ambiguous. Germline CDR1 is SGHTA and CDR2 is FQGNSA. This CDR3 spans 13 amino acids. Trimming took off 3 bases at V and 8 bases at J, with 12 bases between the two ends. The CDR3 coding sequence is TGTGCCAGCAGCTTTGATCGGAGCGCTACGCAGTATTTT. This gives the protein CASSFDRSATQYF.

In this sample, this clone turned up a few times. This chain uses TRBV5-6 with TRBJ1-4; no clear D. CDR3 length: 14 amino acids. V gave up 2 bases and J gave up 5 bases, with 10 bases separating them. Germline-derived CDR1 and CDR2 are SGHDT and YYEEEE. The chain's CDR3 is CASSFRVGNEKLFF. The CDR3 region has the DNA TGTGCCAGCAGCTTTCGAGTGGGGAATGAAAAACTGTTTTTT.

This sequence joins TRBV4-3 and TRBJ1-1; D is uncertain. Trimming removed 3 bases at V and 1 base at J, with 12 bases between. CDR1 LGHNA and CDR2 YSLEER come from the germline V gene. CDR3 length: 15 residues. CDR3 residues: CASSQSYIENTEAFF. CDR3 coding DNA: TGCGCCAGCAGCCAGTCCTACATCGAGAACACTGAAGCTTTCTTT.

This clone was observed a handful of times. The rearrangement uses TRBV10-3 and TRBJ1-5; 8 bases map to TRBD1. The junction had 3 bases not matched to a gene; V was cut back by 6 bases and J by 2 bases. Germline values: CDR1 ENHRY, CDR2 SYGVKD. The CDR3 runs 14 residues. The CDR3 nucleotides are TGTGCCATCAGGGACAGGGTCGGCAATCAGCCCCAGCATTTT. Its protein is CAIRDRVGNQPQHF.

This clone was observed a handful of times. This chain links TRBV6-5 with TRBJ2-7; no definite D call. The CDR3 contains 12 residues. Per the germline V gene, CDR1 is MNHEY and CDR2 is SVGAGI. The V end was cut by 6 bases, the J end by 0 bases, with 6 bases between. The CDR3 is CASRAHSYEQYF. The CDR3, as DNA: TGTGCCAGCAGGGCACACTCCTACGAGCAGTACTTC.

The V call is TRBV5-1, the J call TRBJ2-5; TRBD1 is a possible D gene (6 bases). Trimming stripped 4 bases from V and 1 base from J, with 11 bases between. CDR1 and CDR2 (germline): SGHRS, YFSETQ. This CDR3 is built from 14 residues. CDR3 sequence: CASSPGAGQETQYF. The CDR3 DNA follows: TGCGCCAGCAGCCCAGGGGCCGGCCAAGAGACCCAGTACTTC.

The chain carries TRBV10-3 and TRBJ2-7; D may be TRBD1 or TRBD2 (5 bases each). The germline CDR1 and CDR2 sequences are ENHRY and SYGVKD. Trimming removed 11 bases from V and 2 bases from J, with 19 bases in between. There are 14 residues in the CDR3. CDR3 region: CALSRAGSPYEQYF. The CDR3 bases are TGTGCCCTTTCTCGCGCAGGGAGCCCCTACGAGCAGTACTTC.

Written as DNA, the CDR3 is TGTGCCAGTAGTATAGAACGAAACACTGAAGCTTTCTTT. Translated: CASSIERNTEAFF. This chain uses TRBV19 with TRBJ1-1; D is ambiguous. The CDR3 spans 13 residues. With 0 bases removed from V and 2 bases from J, the gap between germline ends came to 4 bases. Germline values: CDR1 LNHDA, CDR2 SQIVND (reference sequence).

The DNA of the CDR3 is TGCGCCAGCAGCGCCACAGATACGCAGTATTTT. Protein product: CASSATDTQYF. The chain uses TRBV4-1 and TRBJ2-3; no definite D call. Germline lookup yields CDR1 MGHRA and CDR2 YSYEKL. V was pared by 5 bases and J by 2 bases, with 2 bases between. The CDR3 is 11 residues long.

This clone was counted a few times. CDR3 sequence (DNA): TGTGCCAGCAAGGCTAGCGGGGGCCCCGGGGAGCTGTTTTTT. Residues: CASKASGGPGELFF. The genes are TRBV2 and TRBJ2-2, with 10 bases matching TRBD2. CDR1 SNHLY and CDR2 FYNNEI come from the germline V gene. With V trimmed by 7 bases and J by 6 bases, 5 bases remained unmatched. There are 14 residues in the CDR3. Combining the CDR3 with reference TRBV2 and TRBJ2-2 gives the whole variable domain EPEVTQTPSHQVTQMGQEVILRCVPISNHLYFYWYRQILGQKVEFLVSFYNNEISEKSEIFDDQFSVERPDGSNFTLKIRSTKLEDSAMYFCASKASGGPGELFFGEGSRLTVL.

This rearrangement joins TRBV7-9 to TRBJ1-1; D might be TRBD1 (6 bases). This CDR3 region has 12 residues. Germline V gene lookup returns CDR1 SEHNR and CDR2 FQNEAQ (reference sequence). V lost 5 bases and J 7 bases, leaving 11 bases between the germline ends. Here the CDR3 DNA reads TGTGCCAGCAGCCGGGGGGCTGTTGAAGCTTTCTTT. Translating gives CASSRGAVEAFF.

The rearrangement uses TRBV7-8 and TRBJ2-1; 10 nucleotides line up with TRBD1. Per the germline V gene, CDR1 is SGHVS and CDR2 is FQNEAQ. Losses at the gene ends were 5 bases for V and 2 bases for J; bases not matched to a gene: 15. The CDR3 length is 19 residues. For the CDR3, the DNA is TGTGCCAGCAGCCATACCGGGACAGGGGCTTACCAACCCTACAATGAGCAGTTCTTC. This codes for CASSHTGTGAYQPYNEQFF.

This clone was counted between two and nine times. CDR3 sequence: CASSLARGEAFF. The CDR3 DNA is TGTGCCAGCAGTTTAGCCAGGGGTGAAGCTTTCTTT. The chain has TRBV28 and TRBJ1-1, with D perhaps matching TRBD1 (6 bases). V lost 2 bases and J lost 7, with 8 bases in between. Germline values: CDR1 MDHEN, CDR2 SYDVKM. The CDR3 has 12 residues. The full variable domain, completed using reference TRBV28 and TRBJ1-1, is DVKVTQSSRYLVKRTGEKVFLECVQDMDHENMFWYRQDPGLGLRLIYFSYDVKMKEKGDIPEGYSVSREKKERFSLILESASTNQTSMYLCASSLARGEAFFGQGTRLTVV.

A word on this clone: The junction shows a germline mismatch at one end, possibly a read error. Other nucleotide sequences from this sample produce the same CDR3. The chain has TRBV5-1 and TRBJ1-2, with 10 bases fitting TRBD1. Germline CDR1 and CDR2: SGHRS and YFSETQ. The CDR3 extends over 15 amino acids. The CDR3 bases are TGTGCCAGCAGCCCCGACAGGGGGCACGGCTATGGCTACACCTTC. Encoded protein: CASSPDRGHGYGYTF.

This clone has more than one count but fewer than ten. V and J are TRBV28 and TRBJ1-6; D is unclear. The CDR3 covers 15 residues. The germline V gene encodes CDR1 MDHEN and CDR2 SYDVKM. Trimming shortened V by 3 bases and J by 5 bases, and 11 bases separated the two germline ends. CDR3 sequence: CASSFWFRHNSPLHF. The CDR3 DNA reads as TGTGCCAGCAGTTTTTGGTTCAGGCATAATTCACCCCTCCACTTT.

A few counts support this clone. This chain joins TRBV29-1 and TRBJ1-2; 7 positions agree with TRBD1. Germline V gene sequence: CDR1 SQVTM, CDR2 ANQGSEA. This CDR3 spans 15 amino acids. The J segment lost 4 bases and the V segment lost 6 bases, leaving 14 bases of the junction unmatched. CDR3 sequence: CSVLLRQGGAYGYTF. Written as DNA, the CDR3 is TGCAGCGTCCTACTTAGACAGGGAGGTGCCTATGGCTACACCTTC.

This clone has just a few counts. The chain links TRBV15 to TRBJ1-5; weak D call: TRBD1 (5 bases). CDR1 is LNHNV, CDR2 YYDKDF, per germline (reference sequence). V dropped 3 bases and J dropped 7 bases, with 16 bases sitting between them. This CDR3 is 15 amino acids long. CDR3 nucleotides: TGTGCCACCAGCAGCGTTGGGGGTTGGGACCAGCCCCAGCATTTT. It codes for CATSSVGGWDQPQHF.

The chain uses TRBV5-4 and TRBJ1-3; no clear D. Trimming cost V 1 base and J 0 bases, with 11 bases left between them. The CDR3 runs to 16 residues. Germline assignment: CDR1 SGHNT and CDR2 YYREEE (reference sequence). CDR3 in DNA: TGTGCCAGCAGCTTGAATATAGGGAGCTCTGGAAACACCATATATTTT. Protein product: CASSLNIGSSGNTIYF. Variable domain in full (rest from reference TRBV5-4 and TRBJ1-3): ETGVTQSPTHLIKTRGQQVTLRCSSQSGHNTVSWYQQALGQGPQFIFQYYREEENGRGNFPPRFSGLQFPNYSSELNVNALELDDSALYLCASSLNIGSSGNTIYFGEGSWLTVV.

This chain links TRBV5-1 with TRBJ1-2; D is uncertain. Trimming pared 3 bases from V and 3 bases from J, leaving 12 bases between. The CDR3 totals 14 residues. The germline V gene has CDR1 SGHRS and CDR2 YFSETQ. Written as DNA, the CDR3 is TGCGCCAGCAGCTCTCACACCACCGACTATGGCTACACCTTC. This encodes CASSSHTTDYGYTF. Looking up the rest from reference TRBV5-1 and TRBJ1-2 gives the full variable domain: KAGVTQTPRYLIKTRGQQVTLSCSPISGHRSVSWYQQTPGQGLQFLFEYFSETQRNKGNFPGRFSGRQFSNSRSEMNVSTLELGDSALYLCASSSHTTDYGYTFGSGTRLTVV.

This clone was seen a handful of times. The V gene is TRBV6-6, the J gene TRBJ2-3, with D tentatively TRBD1 or TRBD2 (5 bases each). Trimming took off 6 bases at V and 2 bases at J, with 12 bases between the two ends. The CDR3 sequence is 14 residues long. Germline-derived CDR1 and CDR2 are MNHNY and SVGAGI (reference sequence). CDR3 residues: CASRQEGTTDTQYF. The CDR3 DNA follows: TGTGCCAGCAGACAAGAAGGGACCACAGATACGCAGTATTTT.

This clone was found a few times. CDR3 amino acids: CAWSVGDLETQYF. CDR3 coding DNA: TGTGCCTGGAGTGTTGGGGACCTGGAGACCCAGTACTTC. This chain uses TRBV30 with TRBJ2-5, with D perhaps given as TRBD1 or TRBD2 (5 bases each). V was pared by 0 bases and J by 5 bases, with 10 bases between. CDR1 is GTSNPN, CDR2 SVGIG, per germline (reference sequence). The CDR3 totals 13 residues.

A few counts support this clone. V and J are TRBV5-4 and TRBJ2-1, with TRBD2 identical over 13 bases. Germline assignment: CDR1 SGHNT and CDR2 YYREEE (reference sequence). This CDR3 is built from 16 residues. Trimming cost V 0 bases and J 4 bases; bases outside gene matches: 1. The CDR3 is CASSLGTSGGYNEQFF. CDR3 DNA: TGTGCCAGCAGCTTGGGGACTAGCGGGGGTTACAATGAGCAGTTCTTC.

This chain links TRBV25-1 with TRBJ2-7; the D gene could be TRBD1 or TRBD2 (5 bases each). Looked up from germline, CDR1 is MGHDK and CDR2 is SYGVNS. The CDR3 runs to 16 residues. Trimming took 0 bases from V and 2 from J, leaving 14 bases between them. DNA of the CDR3: TGTGCCAGCAGTGAATACCGGGGCAGCTCCCCCTACGAGCAGTACTTC. Protein: CASSEYRGSSPYEQYF.

This chain links TRBV19 with TRBJ1-6, with 7 bases aligning to TRBD1. The V and J ends lost 2 bases and 6 bases, in that order; junction bases with no gene match: 10. The CDR3 extends over 17 amino acids. In germline, CDR1 is LNHDA, CDR2 SQIVND (reference sequence). The CDR3 is CASSIIARAGGNSPLHF. In DNA form, the CDR3 reads TGTGCCAGTAGTATAATAGCCAGGGCAGGGGGTAATTCACCCCTCCACTTT.

This clone was seen a handful of times. The chain has TRBV6-1 and TRBJ1-1, with D possibly TRBD1 on 6 matching bases. Germline lookup yields CDR1 MNHNS and CDR2 SASEGT. This CDR3 region has 13 residues. The V and J ends lost 7 bases and 1 base respectively, with 10 bases between them. The CDR3 coding sequence is TGTGCCAGCACACCGGGGGCGAACACTGAAGCTTTCTTT. It encodes CASTPGANTEAFF.

The chain is built from TRBV7-2 and TRBJ2-3, with TRBD2 matching over 7 bases. The CDR3 has 15 residues. Germline V lookup: CDR1 SGHTA, CDR2 FQGNSA. V lost 3 bases, J lost 3 bases, and 6 bases stayed unmatched. The CDR3 DNA sequence: TGTGCCAGCAGCTTGAGGGCGGGGGAGACAGATACGCAGTATTTT. Translation: CASSLRAGETDTQYF.

This clone came up a few times. This chain uses TRBV4-2 with TRBJ1-2; 7 bases are a match to TRBD1. The germline CDR1 and CDR2 sequences are LGHNA and YNFKEQ. The CDR3 runs to 14 residues. V was pared by 4 bases and J by 6 bases, with 8 bases of the junction left unmatched. CDR3 sequence (DNA): TGTGCCAGCAGCCCCCGTCCCGGGACAGATGGCTACACCTTC. Protein sequence: CASSPRPGTDGYTF.

The gene calls are TRBV14 and TRBJ1-4, with D possibly matching TRBD1 (6 bases). Trimming took off 1 base at V and 5 bases at J, with 11 bases between the two ends. The CDR3 loop spans 15 amino acids. Germline values: CDR1 SGHDN, CDR2 FVKESK. CDR3 nucleotide sequence: TGTGCCAGCAGCCAAGCGATCAGGGGCAATGAAAAACTGTTTTTT. Protein: CASSQAIRGNEKLFF.

This clone was recorded a few times. This chain joins TRBV7-7 and TRBJ2-5; tentatively, D is TRBD1 (7 bases). V was pared by 4 bases and J by 5 bases, with 23 bases between. CDR3 length: 17 amino acids. CDR1 SSHAT and CDR2 FNYEAQ come from the germline V gene (reference sequence). As DNA, the CDR3 is TGTGCCAGCAGCTCCAACAGAAACAGGGGAGGTTGGGAGACCCAGTACTTC. Residues: CASSSNRNRGGWETQYF.

The chain has TRBV6-1 and TRBJ1-3, with 9 positions matching TRBD1. Losses at the gene ends were 6 bases for V and 5 bases for J; bases not matched to a gene: 5. CDR1 is MNHNS and CDR2 is SASEGT in the germline V gene. The CDR3 extends over 14 amino acids. This CDR3 reads CASRLDRGRNTIYF. The CDR3 DNA follows: TGTGCCAGCAGACTGGACAGGGGCAGAAACACCATATATTTT.